The T cell receptor beta chain described here comes from a study of blood T cells in healthy people across ages. Study-level points and caveats: PBMCs left unsorted prevented a conclusive naive versus antigen-experienced comparison. Both naive CD4+ cell counts and diversity were greater in long-lived donors than in aged donors.

The germline V gene encodes CDR1 LGHNA and CDR2 YSLEER. This CDR3 comprises 17 residues. Germline trimming cut 0 bases from V and 7 bases from J; bases unmatched to any gene: 14. Primed by a sample-barcoded 5' primer and a J-beta primer mix, a second PCR proceeded for 7 to 11 cycles. TCRdb fed the 5' RACE reads into MiXCR, producing one record per CDR3 protein. The table shows hundreds of thousands of distinct CDR3 sequences, with roughly two fifths occurring only once. To note about this clonotype: Its specificity is not known. A much larger clonotype is one base distant, so this may be a read error.

The genes are TRBV4-3 and TRBJ2-7, with 8 bases fitting TRBD2. The receptor's source is a man older than 75 in good health. The sequenced material came from blood. DNA for the CDR3: TGCGCCAGCAGCCAAGATGAGGGAGCGGGAGCCTACAATGAGCAGTACTTC. The encoded protein is CASSQDEGAGAYNEQYF.